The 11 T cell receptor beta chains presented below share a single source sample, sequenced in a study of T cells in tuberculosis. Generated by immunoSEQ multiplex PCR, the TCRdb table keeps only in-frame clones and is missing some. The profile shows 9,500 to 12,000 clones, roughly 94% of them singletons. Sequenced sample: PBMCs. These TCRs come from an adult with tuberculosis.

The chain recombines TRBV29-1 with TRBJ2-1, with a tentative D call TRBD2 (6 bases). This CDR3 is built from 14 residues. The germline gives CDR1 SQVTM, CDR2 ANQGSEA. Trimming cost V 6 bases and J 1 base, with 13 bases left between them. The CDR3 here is CSVEIGGSYNEQFF. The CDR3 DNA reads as TGCAGCGTCGAGATAGGAGGGTCCTACAATGAGCAGTTCTTC.

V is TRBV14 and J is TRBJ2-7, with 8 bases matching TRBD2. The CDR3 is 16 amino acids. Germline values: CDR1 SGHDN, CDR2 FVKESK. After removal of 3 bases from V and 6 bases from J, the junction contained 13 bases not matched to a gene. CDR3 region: CASSHLEGLGPSEQYF. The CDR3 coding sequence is TGTGCCAGCAGCCACCTCGAGGGACTAGGCCCTTCCGAGCAGTACTTC. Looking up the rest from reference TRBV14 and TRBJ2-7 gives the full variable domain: EAGVTQFPSHSVIEKGQTVTLRCDPISGHDNLYWYRRVMGKEIKFLLHFVKESKQDESGMPNNRFLAERTGGTYSTLKVQPAELEDSGVYFCASSHLEGLGPSEQYFGPGTRLTVT.

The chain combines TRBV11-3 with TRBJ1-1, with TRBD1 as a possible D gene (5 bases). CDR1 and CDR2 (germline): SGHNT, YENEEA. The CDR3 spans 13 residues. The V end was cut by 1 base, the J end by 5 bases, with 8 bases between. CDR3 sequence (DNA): TGTGCCAGCAGCTTAGTCGGGGGAACTGAAGCTTTCTTT. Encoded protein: CASSLVGGTEAFF.

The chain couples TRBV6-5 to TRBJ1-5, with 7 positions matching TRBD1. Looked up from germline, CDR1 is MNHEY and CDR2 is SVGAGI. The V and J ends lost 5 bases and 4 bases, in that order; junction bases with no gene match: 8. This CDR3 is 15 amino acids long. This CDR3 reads CASSGDSRPNQPQHF. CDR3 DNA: TGTGCCAGCAGTGGGGACAGCCGGCCAAATCAGCCCCAGCATTTT.

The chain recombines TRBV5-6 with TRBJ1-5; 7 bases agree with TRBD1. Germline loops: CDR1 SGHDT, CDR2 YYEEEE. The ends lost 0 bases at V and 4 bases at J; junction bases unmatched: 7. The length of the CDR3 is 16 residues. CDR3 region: CASSLEGTDRNQPQHF. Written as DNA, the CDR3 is TGTGCCAGCAGCTTGGAGGGGACAGATCGAAATCAGCCCCAGCATTTT.

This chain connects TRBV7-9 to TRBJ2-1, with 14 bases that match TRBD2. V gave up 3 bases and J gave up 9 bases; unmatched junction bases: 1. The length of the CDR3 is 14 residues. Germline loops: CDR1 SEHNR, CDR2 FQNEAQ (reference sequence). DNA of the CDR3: TGTGCCAGCAGCTTGGGGACTAGCGGGAGTGAGCAGTTCTTC. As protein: CASSLGTSGSEQFF.

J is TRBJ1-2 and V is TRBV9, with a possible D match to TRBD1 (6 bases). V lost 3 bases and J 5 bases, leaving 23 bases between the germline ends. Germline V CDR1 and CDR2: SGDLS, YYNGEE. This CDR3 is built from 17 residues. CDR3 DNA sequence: TGTGCCAGCAGCGGAGGGGGGGCAGGTGGGGACCATTATGGCTACACCTTC. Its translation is CASSGGGAGGDHYGYTF.

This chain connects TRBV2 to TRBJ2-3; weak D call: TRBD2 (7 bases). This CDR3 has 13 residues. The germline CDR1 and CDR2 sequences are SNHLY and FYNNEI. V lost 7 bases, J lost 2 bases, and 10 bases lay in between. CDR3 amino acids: CASKAGATDTQYF. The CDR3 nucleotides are TGTGCCAGCAAGGCGGGGGCCACAGATACGCAGTATTTT.

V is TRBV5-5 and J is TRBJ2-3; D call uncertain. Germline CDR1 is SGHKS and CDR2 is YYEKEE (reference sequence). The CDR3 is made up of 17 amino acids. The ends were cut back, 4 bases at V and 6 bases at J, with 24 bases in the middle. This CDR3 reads CASSRTSHPSTEDTQYF. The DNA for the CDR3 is TGTGCCAGCAGCCGCACCTCCCACCCCTCCACCGAGGATACGCAGTATTTT.

The CDR3 protein is CASSQGRGNEQFF. In nucleotides, the CDR3 is TGCGCCAGCAGCCAGGGGCGGGGTAATGAGCAGTTCTTC. This chain links TRBV4-1 with TRBJ2-1; TRBD2 is a possible D gene (6 bases). CDR3 length equals 13 residues. Germline-derived CDR1 and CDR2 are MGHRA and YSYEKL. Trimming cost V 3 bases and J 7 bases, with 10 bases left between them.

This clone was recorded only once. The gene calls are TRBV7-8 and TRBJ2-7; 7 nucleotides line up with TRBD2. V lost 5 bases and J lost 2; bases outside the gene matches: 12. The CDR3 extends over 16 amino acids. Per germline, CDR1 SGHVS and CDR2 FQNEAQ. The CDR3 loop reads CASSPGRGGSPYEQYF. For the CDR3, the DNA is TGTGCCAGCAGCCCTGGGCGGGGAGGGTCCCCCTACGAGCAGTACTTC.